The 20 T cell receptor beta chains in this list originate from one sample, sequenced in a study of blood T cell repertoires in COVID-19. The protocol was immunoSEQ multiplex PCR, while the TCRdb copy is restricted to in-frame clones and leaves out a portion. The sample holds some 230,000 clones, 80% to 90% seen once. Sample: peripheral blood. Every receptor here comes from a man over 45 who had recovered from COVID-19.

CDR3 sequence (DNA): TGTGCCTGCTTAAGACAGGGGGCTGGTGAAAAACTGTTTTTT. This sequence encodes CACLRQGAGEKLFF. The V gene is TRBV30, the J gene TRBJ1-4, with 10 bases matching TRBD1. Trimming took 6 bases from V and 7 from J; bases not matched to a gene: 8. This CDR3 is built from 14 residues. Per the germline V gene, CDR1 is GTSNPN and CDR2 is SVGIG (reference sequence). Based on the CDR3 plus reference TRBV30 and TRBJ1-4, the full variable domain is SQTIHQWPATLVQPVGSPLSLECTVEGTSNPNLYWYRQAAGRGLQLLFYSVGIGQISSEVPQNLSASRPQDRQFILSSKKLLLSDSGFYLCACLRQGAGEKLFFGSGTQLSVL.

The chain employs TRBV15 and TRBJ2-7; 12 nucleotides match TRBD2. The J segment lost 5 bases and the V segment lost 0 bases, leaving 11 bases of the junction unmatched. Germline lookup yields CDR1 LNHNV and CDR2 YYDKDF (reference sequence). The CDR3 spans 18 residues. The CDR3 loop is CATSRDLASGRAGHEQYF. DNA of the CDR3: TGTGCCACCAGCAGAGATTTGGCTAGCGGGAGGGCGGGCCACGAGCAGTACTTC.

This rearrangement joins TRBV7-2 to TRBJ2-1, with D unclear. This CDR3 is 15 amino acids long. Trimming took off 3 bases at V and 0 bases at J, with 9 bases between the two ends. Germline V gene lookup returns CDR1 SGHTA and CDR2 FQGNSA. Here the CDR3 reads CASSFRSSSYNEQFF. The CDR3 nucleotides read TGTGCCAGCAGCTTCCGTTCGAGCTCCTACAATGAGCAGTTCTTC. The full variable domain, in which reference TRBV7-2 and TRBJ2-1 provide the parts outside the CDR3, is GAGVSQSPSNKVTEKGKDVELRCDPISGHTALYWYRQSLGQGLEFLIYFQGNSAPDKSGLPSDRFSAERTGGSVSTLTIQRTQQEDSAVYLCASSFRSSSYNEQFFGPGTRLTVL.

This clone was seen a single time. This chain uses TRBV7-9 with TRBJ2-7; 9 bases are shared with TRBD1. Trimming removed 7 bases from V and 5 bases from J; junction bases left unmatched: 6. The CDR3 extends over 13 amino acids. CDR1 and CDR2 from the germline V gene are SEHNR and FQNEAQ (reference sequence). DNA for the CDR3: TGTGCCAGCAAAAGACAGGGGGAAGACGAGCAGTACTTC. This gives the protein CASKRQGEDEQYF. Together with reference TRBV7-9 and TRBJ2-7, the CDR3 gives the full variable domain: DTGVSQNPRHKITKRGQNVTFRCDPISEHNRLYWYRQTLGQGPEFLTYFQNEAQLEKSRLLSDRFSAERPKGSFSTLEIQRTEQGDSAMYLCASKRQGEDEQYFGPGTRLTVT.

This chain uses TRBV6-1 with TRBJ2-7; D gene ambiguous. This CDR3 comprises 14 residues. CDR1 is MNHNS, CDR2 SASEGT, per germline. V lost 7 bases and J lost 2, with 15 bases in between. CDR3 region: CASTLDSRAYEQYF. DNA of the CDR3: TGTGCCAGCACCTTAGACTCCCGGGCCTACGAGCAGTACTTC.

This clone appeared once. The chain links TRBV15 to TRBJ2-7, with 11 bases lining up with TRBD1. In germline, CDR1 is LNHNV, CDR2 YYDKDF (reference sequence). The V and J ends lost 0 bases and 4 bases, in that order; junction bases with no gene match: 14. The CDR3 has 19 residues. CDR3 region: CATSRDLGRRTGGKYEQYF. CDR3 sequence (DNA): TGTGCCACCAGCAGAGATTTGGGGCGAAGGACAGGGGGCAAGTACGAGCAGTACTTC. Drawing the rest from reference TRBV15 and TRBJ2-7, the complete variable domain is DAMVIQNPRYQVTQFGKPVTLSCSQTLNHNVMYWYQQKSSQAPKLLFHYYDKDFNNEADTPDNFQSRRPNTSFCFLDIRSPGLGDTAMYLCATSRDLGRRTGGKYEQYFGPGTRLTVT.

This rearrangement joins TRBV5-1 to TRBJ2-7, with a possible D match to TRBD1 (5 bases). V lost 0 bases and J lost 2, with 9 bases in between. This CDR3 is built from 14 residues. Germline CDR1 reads SGHRS; CDR2 reads YFSETQ. As DNA, the CDR3 is TGCGCCAGCAGCTTGGGACAGCATACCTACGAGCAGTACTTC. Encoded protein: CASSLGQHTYEQYF.

This clone was observed a single time. The chain links TRBV18 to TRBJ2-3; 7 bases align to TRBD2. V shed 3 bases, J shed 2 bases, and the junction held 5 bases outside the gene matches. The V gene's germline CDR1 is KGHSH and CDR2 LQKENI. CDR3 length: 15 residues. CDR3 sequence reads: CASSPLAGLTDTQYF. The CDR3 bases are TGTGCCAGCTCACCCTTAGCGGGCCTCACAGATACGCAGTATTTT.

The chain combines TRBV19 with TRBJ2-3; 14 positions agree with TRBD2. V shed 5 bases and J 5 bases; nucleotides not matched to a gene: 9. The V gene's germline CDR1 is LNHDA and CDR2 SQIVND (reference sequence). The CDR3 contains 17 residues. In nucleotides, the CDR3 is TGTGCCAGTAGTTCCACTTCCGGACTAGCGGGAGGAGATACGCAGTATTTT. This gives the protein CASSSTSGLAGGDTQYF.

The V call is TRBV5-6, the J call TRBJ1-1; possibly TRBD1 for D (5 bases). Germline CDR1 reads SGHDT; CDR2 reads YYEEEE. The V end was cut by 3 bases, the J end by 3 bases, with 18 bases between. The CDR3 contains 16 residues. The CDR3 here is CASSSGAGTRDTEAFF. The DNA for the CDR3 is TGTGCCAGCAGCTCCGGGGCGGGGACCAGGGACACTGAAGCTTTCTTT.

The rearrangement joins TRBV2 to TRBJ2-1; 9 bases map to TRBD1. The CDR3 is 15 amino acids. The germline gives CDR1 SNHLY, CDR2 FYNNEI. The J segment lost 4 bases and the V segment lost 4 bases, leaving 5 bases of the junction unmatched. The CDR3 loop reads CASSVQGAGYNEQFF. The CDR3 coding sequence is TGTGCCAGCAGTGTACAGGGGGCCGGATACAATGAGCAGTTCTTC.

This clone appeared a few times. The genes are TRBV19 and TRBJ2-7, with D unresolved. Germline V gene data show CDR1 as LNHDA and CDR2 as SQIVND (reference sequence). The V end lost 4 bases, the J end lost 3 bases, and 10 bases lay between the germline ends. This CDR3 contains 13 residues. Written as DNA, the CDR3 is TGTGCCAGTAGTACGGGTCCCGGCTACGAGCAGTACTTC. Its protein is CASSTGPGYEQYF.

This chain joins TRBV4-1 and TRBJ1-5, with D unresolved. Germline CDR1 and CDR2: MGHRA and YSYEKL. Trimming cost V 1 base and J 6 bases, with 13 bases left between them. The CDR3 is 15 residues long. As DNA, the CDR3 is TGCGCCAGCAGCCAAGTTGGAGGGAGAGGTCAGCCCCAGCATTTT. Protein product: CASSQVGGRGQPQHF.

V is TRBV29-1 and J is TRBJ2-7; D remains unclear. Germline loops: CDR1 SQVTM, CDR2 ANQGSEA. The CDR3 is 11 residues long. V lost 5 bases to trimming and J lost 6 bases, with 11 bases between them. For the CDR3, the DNA is TGCAGCGTTACGCGGCAGACCGAGCAGTACTTC. As protein: CSVTRQTEQYF.

The sample holds one count of this clone. The chain has TRBV6-6 and TRBJ2-7, with 7 bases identical to TRBD1. V dropped 7 bases and J dropped 0; count of bases not matched to a gene: 6. The CDR3 totals 14 residues. From germline, CDR1 is MNHNY and CDR2 SVGAGI (reference sequence). CDR3 nucleotides: TGTGCCAGCATCAAGGGGGCCAGCTCCTACGAGCAGTACTTC. Its protein product is CASIKGASSYEQYF.

The chain employs TRBV10-1 and TRBJ2-7, with TRBD2 matching over 14 bases. The CDR3 totals 17 residues. V was pared by 11 bases and J by 1 base, with 13 bases of the junction left unmatched. Germline values: CDR1 WNHNN, CDR2 SYGVQD (reference sequence). This CDR3 is CAPNTGTSGSRSYEQYF. The CDR3 bases are TGCGCCCCAAATACCGGGACTAGCGGGAGTCGGTCCTACGAGCAGTACTTC.

The chain recombines TRBV6-5 with TRBJ2-7; TRBD2 matches 10 bases. Germline CDR1 and CDR2: MNHEY and SVGAGI. V shed 8 bases and J 9 bases; nucleotides not matched to a gene: 16. The CDR3 sequence is 15 residues long. The DNA for the CDR3 is TGTGCCAGCCACCCTCACCAAAGCGGGAGGGCGGGGCAGTACTTC. This encodes CASHPHQSGRAGQYF.

V and J are TRBV10-2 and TRBJ1-1, with D possibly TRBD1 on 6 matching bases. Trimming pared 3 bases from V and 8 bases from J, leaving 13 bases between. This CDR3 is 13 amino acids long. Looked up from germline, CDR1 is WSHSY and CDR2 is SAAADI. CDR3 DNA sequence: TGCGCCAGCAGTGAAACCGTTGGACAGGAAGCTTTCTTT. The encoded protein is CASSETVGQEAFF.

This chain links TRBV6-5 with TRBJ2-3; 8 bases align to TRBD1. With V trimmed by 5 bases and J by 5 bases, 9 bases remained unmatched. The CDR3 runs 15 residues. CDR1 is MNHEY and CDR2 is SVGAGI in the germline V gene. CDR3 DNA sequence: TGTGCCAGCAGTACCGCAGGGGGCGCGGAAGATACGCAGTATTTT. Translation: CASSTAGGAEDTQYF.

The chain carries TRBV24-1 and TRBJ2-1; 8 nucleotides align to TRBD2. The CDR3 loop spans 15 amino acids. After removal of 5 bases from V and 2 bases from J, the junction contained 4 bases not matched to a gene. Germline lookup yields CDR1 KGHDR and CDR2 SFDVKD. In nucleotides, the CDR3 is TGTGCCACCAGTGCTTTTAGCGGGACCTACAATGAGCAGTTCTTC. Its translation: CATSAFSGTYNEQFF.